This TCR beta chain appears in the sequencing data of a study of blood T cells in healthy people across ages. Study findings and constraints: Strong correlation was found linking TCR beta diversity to naive T cell percentage.

In regard to this clonotype: What it binds is not known.

The germline V gene encodes CDR1 SGHNT and CDR2 YENEEA. The CDR3 is 14 residues long. Deletions cut 0 bases from V and 6 bases from J, with 8 bases between. Together with a sample-barcoded 5' primer, a J-beta primer mix was included in a second PCR lasting about 6 to 12 cycles. Sequencing of every sample gave 3 million or more CDR3-containing paired-end reads. TCRdb analysed the 5' RACE reads with MiXCR anew, one entry per CDR3 protein. The sample has some 780,000 distinct CDR3 sequences, just over 55% seen once. V gene TRBV11-3 combines with J gene TRBJ2-2, with D unresolved. Sample: blood. The source is a man aged 40-49 years in good health. The CDR3 is CASSLDLGSGELFF. The CDR3 nucleotides are TGTGCCAGCAGCTTAGATTTGGGGTCCGGGGAGCTGTTTTTT.